This T cell receptor beta chain was observed in a study of blood T cell repertoires in COVID-19. The wider study: Italy, Spain and the United States were the sources of the convalescent and acute COVID-19 samples. PBMCs, B-cell-depleted T cells, or T cells provided the cDNA or gDNA that made up the material.

CDR1 and CDR2 (germline): SGHVS, FQNEAQ. This CDR3 is 14 amino acids long. The germline V and J ends were trimmed by 5 bases and 5 bases, with 16 bases remaining between them. Authors' processing steps: Scientists estimated how many nucleated cells there were by amplifying reference gene primers. Generated by immunoSEQ multiplex PCR, the TCRdb table keeps only in-frame clones and is missing some. V, J and clone size are those of that table, while D and trimming were read from the DNA. The table includes about 220,000 clones, more than 70% detected once. This clone occurred once. This clonotype was sampled from a human donor in a cohort sampled during active COVID-19. This chain links TRBV7-8 with TRBJ2-7; D is possibly TRBD2 (6 bases). Material: peripheral blood. In nucleotides, the CDR3 is TGTGCCAGCAGCCTAACCCGGAGGGAGCACGAGCAGTACTTC. This gives the protein CASSLTRREHEQYF. The whole variable domain, remainder taken from reference TRBV7-8 and TRBJ2-7, is GAGVSQSPRYKVAKRGQDVALRCDPISGHVSLFWYQQALGQGPEFLTYFQNEAQLDKSGLPSDRFFAERPEGSVSTLKIQRTQQEDSAVYLCASSLTRREHEQYFGPGTRLTVT.